This TCR beta chain was sequenced during a study of T cell responses to AZD1222 COVID-19 vaccine. Study-level results: CD4 TCRs linked to vaccination spanned spike, dominating at 160-218 and 743-854. The study sampled repertoires only after the peak T cell response. Two doses of AZD1222 preceded a rise in Spike-specific TCR breadth and depth. Targeting of unmutated variant regions was reportedly seen in nearly half of spike-specific TCRs.

In regard to this clone: The antigen is undetermined.

The V gene lost 3 bases and the J gene lost 0 bases, with 10 bases spanning the gap. The CDR3 is 15 amino acids. Germline V lookup: CDR1 SGHRS, CDR2 YFSETQ. Data came from immunoSEQ multiplex PCR; TCRdb stores just in-frame clones and leaves some out. The sample consists of 110,000 or so clones, approximately 88% of them appearing once. The source is an adult who received the AZD1222 COVID-19 vaccine. The chain links TRBV5-1 to TRBJ1-3; D is undetermined. The sample here was peripheral blood, taken 28 days after the second AZD1222 dose. CDR3 region: CASSSEVSSGNTIYF. The CDR3 DNA reads TGCGCCAGCAGCTCTGAGGTGTCCTCTGGAAACACCATATATTTT.